The clone carrying this TCR beta chain was recorded a few times. The target antigen is unknown. 13 Jbeta primers and 60 Vbeta primers were used for the PCR. Sequenced by immunoSEQ multiplex PCR; TCRdb stores in-frame clones only, minus some. Of approximately 150,000 clones listed, roughly four fifths are singletons. This sample was included in a study of cytomegalovirus exposure and HLA in healthy donors. With V trimmed by 6 bases and J by 1 base, 6 bases remained unmatched. From germline, CDR1 is LGHNT and CDR2 FRNRAP. The CDR3 covers 15 residues. Notes on the study in general: In a later analysis, TCR beta V- and J-gene trimming showed a link to a missense DCLRE1C variant. Sequences of the TCR beta chain were said to predict the HLA-A and HLA-B alleles of most subjects accurately.

This receptor was obtained from a man aged 50 or older in good health and CMV-seropositive. The V and J genes are TRBV12-5 and TRBJ2-3; 8 bases match TRBD1. Source material: PBMCs. The CDR3 protein is CASGPGGIGTDTQYF. The CDR3 DNA follows: TGTGCTAGTGGCCCAGGGGGCATCGGCACAGATACGCAGTATTTT.